This T cell receptor (beta chain) was found in a study of cytomegalovirus exposure and HLA in healthy donors. The protocol was immunoSEQ multiplex PCR, while the TCRdb copy is restricted to in-frame clones and leaves out a portion. The sample lists tens of thousands of clones; around 81% were seen once. The CDR3 contains 16 residues. The V gene lost 7 bases and the J gene lost 6 bases, with 22 bases spanning the gap. Germline CDR1 and CDR2: SNHLY and FYNNEI. This sequence joins TRBV2 and TRBJ2-1; D possibly corresponds to TRBD2 (6 bases). Input material: PBMCs. The sequence was collected from a man aged 25-45 years in good health and CMV-seronegative. CDR3 sequence reads: CASTLHHAGLANEQFF. CDR3 coding DNA: TGTGCCAGCACCCTGCACCACGCGGGACTTGCCAATGAGCAGTTCTTC.